This T cell receptor beta chain was obtained from a study of blood T cell repertoires in COVID-19. Study background: Sample material is recorded as cDNA or gDNA derived from T cells, B-cell-depleted T cells, or PBMCs.

Germline CDR1 SGHAT, CDR2 FQNNGV. V was shortened by 4 bases and J by 14 bases, with 15 bases between the two germline ends. This CDR3 spans 12 amino acids. In the original analysis: How many nucleated cells were present was estimated from reference gene primer amplification. Clones were sequenced by immunoSEQ multiplex PCR, and TCRdb holds only the in-frame ones, with some missing. The D gene and trimming were derived from the DNA, and the V and J assignments and clone size from that table. There are 110,000 or so clones in the sample; 87% occur only once, and 7.7% lies in the top ten. The count of this clone is one.

This clonotype was obtained from a human donor in a cohort sampled during active COVID-19. V and J are TRBV11-2 and TRBJ2-1, with D possibly matching TRBD2 (6 bases). The sequenced sample consisted of peripheral blood. The CDR3 sequence: CASSSRAEGKFF. For the CDR3, the DNA is TGTGCCAGCAGCTCACGGGCGGAGGGGAAGTTCTTC.